Following are 14 T cell receptor beta chains from one sample sequenced in a study of T cells in Graves' hyperthyroidism and ophthalmopathy. Amplification targeted TCR beta CDR3 regions from RNA transcripts. TCR CDR3 regions were first amplified by RT-PCR with HTBI primers. Using its own MiXCR run on the multiplex PCR reads, TCRdb lists one record per CDR3 protein. The data contain about 760,000 distinct CDR3 sequences, 30% to 40% of them singletons. The sample comprised blood. The receptor set was obtained from a woman aged 40 to 55 with Graves' hyperthyroidism.

In this sample, this clonotype turned up many times. The chain employs TRBV2 and TRBJ1-3; perhaps TRBD1 as D (5 bases). This CDR3 spans 14 amino acids. Germline CDR1 is SNHLY and CDR2 is FYNNEI. V shed 7 bases and J shed 4 bases, with 14 bases lying between them. The CDR3 here is CASIEGASGNTIYF. The CDR3 nucleotides read TGTGCCAGCATCGAAGGGGCTTCCGGAAACACCATATATTTT.

The V call is TRBV2, the J call TRBJ2-7, with D perhaps TRBD1 or TRBD2 (5 bases each). Trimming pared 5 bases from V and 6 bases from J, leaving 20 bases between. Germline lookup yields CDR1 SNHLY and CDR2 FYNNEI. The CDR3 covers 15 residues. The CDR3 bases are TGTGCCAGCAGTTACTCCGGGACCGCGGCCATCGAGCAGTACTTC. Translating gives CASSYSGTAAIEQYF.

The V and J genes are TRBV2 and TRBJ1-5, with TRBD1 matching 7 bases. Trimming at V came to 8 bases and at J to 0 bases, leaving 7 bases not matched to a gene. There are 15 residues in the CDR3. Germline CDR1 and CDR2: SNHLY and FYNNEI. Here the CDR3 DNA reads TGTGCCAGCCGGGGACAGCCGTTTAGCAATCAGCCCCAGCATTTT. This sequence encodes CASRGQPFSNQPQHF.

A remark on this clonotype: A read error is possible here, since a much larger clone lies one base away. Since the CDR3 does not end with the conserved phenylalanine or tryptophan, this likely comes from a read error. The chain carries TRBV11-2 and TRBJ1-5; a possible D gene is TRBD1 (5 bases). V was cut by 5 bases and J by 9 bases, with 17 bases left in between. Germline V gene data show CDR1 as SGHAT and CDR2 as FQNNGV. The length of the CDR3 is 14 residues. The CDR3: CASSEGSSIGPQHC. CDR3 in DNA: TGTGCCAGCAGCGAGGGGAGTTCGATCGGGCCCCAGCATTGT.

To note about this clonotype: At one boundary the junction diverges from the germline segment, which might be a read error. In DNA, the CDR3 is TGCGCCAGCAGTGAGGTTCAGGGATCGAACACTGAAGCTTTCTTC. Translated: CASSEVQGSNTEAFF. The V and J genes are TRBV10-2 and TRBJ1-1; D is possibly TRBD1 (5 bases). The length of the CDR3 is 15 residues. In germline, CDR1 is WSHSY, CDR2 SAAADI.

This clonotype occurred once. The DNA for the CDR3 is TGTGCCATCAGTGACGAAGGCGGTTACTATGGCTACACCTTC. Protein product: CAISDEGGYYGYTF. The chain recombines TRBV10-3 with TRBJ1-2; no clear D gene. Germline V gives CDR1 ENHRY, CDR2 SYGVKD. Trimming removed 3 bases from V and 3 bases from J, with 11 bases in between. The CDR3 has 14 residues.

This clonotype came up a few times. The rearrangement uses TRBV7-9 and TRBJ2-7, with 11 bases aligning to TRBD2. V lost 3 bases and J lost 12; bases outside the gene matches: 13. Germline CDR1 and CDR2: SEHNR and FQNEAQ (reference sequence). The CDR3 covers 15 residues. CDR3 in DNA: TGTGCCAGCAGCTTGGGCCGGATCTGGACTAGCGGGCCGTACTTC. Protein product: CASSLGRIWTSGPYF.

This clonotype was counted many times. The chain combines TRBV5-6 with TRBJ2-5; unclear D gene. This CDR3 spans 13 amino acids. Trimming removed 5 bases from V and 2 bases from J, with 10 bases in between. The germline CDR1 and CDR2 sequences are SGHDT and YYEEEE. For the CDR3, the DNA is TGTGCCAGCAGTTCGGTAGAGCAAGAGACCCAGTACTTC. Its protein is CASSSVEQETQYF.

This clonotype has a count of ten or more. This chain links TRBV11-2 with TRBJ1-5; D gene unclear. The germline V and J ends were trimmed by 3 bases and 5 bases, with 11 bases remaining between them. The germline gives CDR1 SGHAT, CDR2 FQNNGV. The CDR3 length is 14 residues. The CDR3 reads CASSFELQDQPQHF. The CDR3 DNA is TGTGCCAGCAGCTTTGAACTACAAGATCAGCCCCAGCATTTT.

Only a few counts were recorded for this clonotype. The V and J genes are TRBV12-3 or TRBV12-4 and TRBJ2-7; no firm D call. This CDR3 comprises 12 residues. Trimming took off 5 bases at V and 2 bases at J, with 7 bases between the two ends. The CDR3 coding sequence is TGTGCCAGCAGTCAGAATACCTACGAGCAGTACTTC. Encoded protein: CASSQNTYEQYF.

This clonotype has a handful of counts. The rearrangement links TRBV18 to TRBJ1-5; D remains ambiguous. Deletions cut 1 base from V and 7 bases from J, with 8 bases between. Germline CDR1 KGHSH, CDR2 LQKENI. This CDR3 spans 13 amino acids. The CDR3 is CASSPRQGQPQHF. CDR3 nucleotides: TGTGCCAGCTCACCACGTCAAGGACAGCCCCAGCATTTT. Using reference TRBV18 and TRBJ1-5 for the parts outside the CDR3, the full variable domain is NAGVMQNPRHLVRRRGQEARLRCSPMKGHSHVYWYRQLPEEGLKFMVYLQKENIIDESGMPKERFSAEFPKEGPSILRIQQVVRGDSAAYFCASSPRQGQPQHFGDGTRLSIL.

Concerning this clonotype: One junction end disagrees with the germline gene, perhaps due to a read error. This sequence joins TRBV6-1 and TRBJ2-7; D not certain. The V gene's germline CDR1 is MNHNS and CDR2 SASEGT. There are 14 residues in the CDR3. As DNA, the CDR3 is TGTGCCAGCAGCCGTCCCCCGTCCTCCTACGAACAGTACTTC. This codes for CASSRPPSSYEQYF.

This clonotype occurred many times. An end of the junction differs from the germline gene, which may be a read error. The DNA of the CDR3 is TGTGCCAGCAGTTTACGATCGGCGCCGTGGGTTCTCTTT. It encodes CASSLRSAPWVLF. This chain links TRBV12-3 or TRBV12-4 with TRBJ1-1, with unresolved D. The CDR3 consists of 13 residues.

This clonotype was detected a few times. The V call is TRBV15, the J call TRBJ2-3; D is unclear. Germline loops: CDR1 LNHNV, CDR2 YYDKDF (reference sequence). V shed 1 base and J shed 2 bases, with 10 bases lying between them. CDR3 size: 15 residues. As DNA, the CDR3 is TGTGCCACCAGCAGAGCCCTAGGATCCACAGATACGCAGTATTTT. Translating it yields CATSRALGSTDTQYF. Full variable domain (missing parts from reference TRBV15 and TRBJ2-3): DAMVIQNPRYQVTQFGKPVTLSCSQTLNHNVMYWYQQKSSQAPKLLFHYYDKDFNNEADTPDNFQSRRPNTSFCFLDIRSPGLGDTAMYLCATSRALGSTDTQYFGPGTRLTVL.